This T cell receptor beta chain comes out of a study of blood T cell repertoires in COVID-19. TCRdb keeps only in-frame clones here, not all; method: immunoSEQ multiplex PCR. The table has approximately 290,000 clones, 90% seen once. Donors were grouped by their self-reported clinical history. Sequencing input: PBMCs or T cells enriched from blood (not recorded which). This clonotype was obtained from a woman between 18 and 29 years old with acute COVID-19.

In DNA form, the CDR3 reads TGCAGCGTTGGCGGGACCCTCTACAATGAGCAGTTCTTC. Protein product: CSVGGTLYNEQFF. The V and J genes are TRBV29-1 and TRBJ2-1; D might be TRBD2 (6 bases). The CDR3 spans 13 residues. The germline gives CDR1 SQVTM, CDR2 ANQGSEA. Trimming pared 4 bases from V and 3 bases from J, leaving 10 bases between.